This T cell receptor beta chain was profiled in a study of blood T cell repertoires in COVID-19. Study as a whole: Donors in the United States, Italy and Spain gave samples during acute or convalescent COVID-19. The cDNA or gDNA used as material had been derived from T cells, B-cell-depleted T cells, or PBMCs.

Germline V gene data show CDR1 as MNHEY and CDR2 as SMNVEV (reference sequence). The CDR3 consists of 14 residues. V shed 6 bases and J 5 bases; nucleotides not matched to a gene: 6. Source study methods: Estimated nucleated cell counts came from reference gene primer amplification. Method: immunoSEQ multiplex PCR; TCRdb's copy keeps in-frame clones and lacks some. The V and J calls and clone size are taken from that table; D and trimming were inferred from the DNA. This sample carries around 260,000 clones, around nine tenths of them seen once, and the ten largest clones take around 9.1%. The J gene is TRBJ2-2, the V gene TRBV27, with 7 bases that match TRBD1. The clonotype originates from a man in his forties who had recovered from COVID-19. Input material: peripheral blood. The CDR3 DNA reads TGTGCCAGCAGCCAGGGGGTAGGGACCGGGGAGCTGTTTTTT. Translation gives CASSQGVGTGELFF.